The clone carrying this T cell receptor (beta chain) was seen only a few times. The PCR made use of 60 Vbeta and 13 Jbeta primers. Assay used: immunoSEQ multiplex PCR; TCRdb lists only in-frame clones, some missing. The table shows more than 95,000 clones, with around 60% occurring only once. The sample is drawn from a study of cytomegalovirus exposure and HLA in healthy donors. V lost 5 bases to trimming and J lost 1 base; unmatched junction nucleotides: 2. The length of the CDR3 is 15 residues. Germline values: CDR1 SEHNR, CDR2 FQNEAQ (reference sequence). The sample taken for sequencing was PBMCs. V and J are TRBV7-9 and TRBJ2-2, with 9 bases lining up with TRBD2. The source of this sequence is a woman between 35 and 50 years old in good health and CMV-seropositive. Here the CDR3 DNA reads TGTGCCAGCAGCCTTAGCGGGGGGAACACCGGGGAGCTGTTTTTT. Protein sequence: CASSLSGGNTGELFF. The whole variable domain, filled in from reference TRBV7-9 and TRBJ2-2, reads DTGVSQNPRHKITKRGQNVTFRCDPISEHNRLYWYRQTLGQGPEFLTYFQNEAQLEKSRLLSDRFSAERPKGSFSTLEIQRTEQGDSAMYLCASSLSGGNTGELFFGEGSRLTVL.